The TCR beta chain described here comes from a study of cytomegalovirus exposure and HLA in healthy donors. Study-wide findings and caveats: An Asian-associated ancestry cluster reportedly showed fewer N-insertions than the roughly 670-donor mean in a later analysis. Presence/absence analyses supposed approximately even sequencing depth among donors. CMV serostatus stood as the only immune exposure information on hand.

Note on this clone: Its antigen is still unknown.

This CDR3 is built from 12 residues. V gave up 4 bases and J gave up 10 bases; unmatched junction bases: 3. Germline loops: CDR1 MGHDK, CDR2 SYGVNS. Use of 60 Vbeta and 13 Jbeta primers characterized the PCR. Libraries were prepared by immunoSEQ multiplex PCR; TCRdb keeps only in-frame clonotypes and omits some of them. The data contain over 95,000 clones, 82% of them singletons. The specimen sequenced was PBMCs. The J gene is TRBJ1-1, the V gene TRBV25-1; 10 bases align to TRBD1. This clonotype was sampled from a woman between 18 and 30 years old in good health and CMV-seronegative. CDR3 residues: CASSGDRGRAFF. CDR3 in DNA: TGTGCCAGCAGTGGAGACAGGGGGCGAGCTTTCTTT.